A single sample is the source of the 24 T cell receptor beta chains below, sequenced in a study of T cells in Graves' hyperthyroidism and ophthalmopathy. The CDR3 regions of TCR beta were amplified from RNA transcripts. HTBI primers drove first-round RT-PCR of the TCR CDR3. TCRdb fed the multiplex PCR reads into MiXCR, producing one record per CDR3 protein. The sample holds 400,000 to 500,000 distinct CDR3 sequences, around 15% seen once. The specimen sequenced was blood. The receptors were sampled from a woman between 18 and 29 years old with Graves' hyperthyroidism.

This clonotype was picked up a small number of times. The chain has TRBV6-1 and TRBJ1-1; D possibly corresponds to TRBD1 (6 bases). The germline V gene encodes CDR1 MNHNS and CDR2 SASEGT. This CDR3 comprises 15 residues. V lost 3 bases to trimming and J lost 4 bases, with 15 bases between them. In DNA, the CDR3 is TGTGCCAGCAGTGAGGGGGTCGGAGGGGGCACTGAAGCTTTCTTT. This gives the protein CASSEGVGGGTEAFF.

As concerns this clonotype: One base away lies a much larger clone, so this may be a sequencing read error. The chain employs TRBV28 and TRBJ1-5; TRBD1 matches at 8 bases. CDR3 length: 15 residues. With V trimmed by 6 bases and J by 10 bases, 14 bases remained unmatched. The germline CDR1 and CDR2 sequences are MDHEN and SYDVKM. CDR3 sequence reads: CASSSEAGGSHPQHF. CDR3 nucleotide sequence: TGTGCCAGCAGCTCAGAGGCAGGGGGCTCTCACCCCCAGCATTTT.

The chain has TRBV6-1 and TRBJ2-2, with 11 bases aligning to TRBD2. J lost 5 bases, V lost 6 bases, and 5 bases had no gene match. Germline V gene sequence: CDR1 MNHNS, CDR2 SASEGT. The CDR3 spans 15 residues. In nucleotides, the CDR3 is TGTGCCAGCAGAACTAGCGGGAGTATAACCGGGGAGCTGTTTTTT. This gives the protein CASRTSGSITGELFF.

The sample holds many counts of this clonotype. V and J are TRBV15 and TRBJ2-5; maybe TRBD1 (5 bases). Germline lookup yields CDR1 LNHNV and CDR2 YYDKDF (reference sequence). This CDR3 region has 14 residues. The V gene lost 0 bases and the J gene lost 2 bases, with 7 bases spanning the gap. Here the CDR3 DNA reads TGTGCCACCAGCAGAGAGACAGTGCAAGAGACCCAGTACTTC. It is translated as CATSRETVQETQYF.

This clonotype was observed at least ten times. The genes are TRBV28 and TRBJ2-5; D may be TRBD1 (6 bases). Trimming pared 6 bases from V and 5 bases from J, leaving 16 bases between. The V gene's germline CDR1 is MDHEN and CDR2 SYDVKM. There are 14 residues in the CDR3. Here the CDR3 reads CASRGPRGMETQYF. In nucleotides, the CDR3 is TGTGCCAGCAGGGGACCCAGGGGTATGGAGACCCAGTACTTC. The full variable domain, in which reference TRBV28 and TRBJ2-5 provide the parts outside the CDR3, is DVKVTQSSRYLVKRTGEKVFLECVQDMDHENMFWYRQDPGLGLRLIYFSYDVKMKEKGDIPEGYSVSREKKERFSLILESASTNQTSMYLCASRGPRGMETQYFGPGTRLLVL.

Many counts were recorded for this clonotype. This chain uses TRBV9 with TRBJ2-2, with D possibly matching TRBD2 (5 bases). V gave up 0 bases and J gave up 6 bases, with 6 bases separating them. The CDR3 has 13 residues. Germline V gene lookup returns CDR1 SGDLS and CDR2 YYNGEE. CDR3 in DNA: TGTGCCAGCAGCGTAGGAGGGTCCGGGGAGCTGTTTTTT. Translated: CASSVGGSGELFF.

This clonotype was counted once. A much larger clonotype is one base distant, so this may be a read error. J is TRBJ2-1 and V is TRBV20-1; D remains ambiguous. The CDR3 has 13 residues. The V gene lost 4 bases and the J gene lost 4 bases, with 11 bases spanning the gap. The V gene's germline CDR1 is DFQATT and CDR2 SNEGSKA (reference sequence). The CDR3 bases are TGCAGTGCTACCTCCCCGAGATACAATGAGCAGTTCTTC. It codes for CSATSPRYNEQFF.

This sequence joins TRBV14 and TRBJ2-3; 9 positions agree with TRBD2. V shed 4 bases and J 2 bases; nucleotides not matched to a gene: 4. Germline CDR1 reads SGHDN; CDR2 reads FVKESK. The CDR3 extends over 15 amino acids. CDR3 protein: CASSLAGAYTDTQYF. The CDR3 coding sequence is TGTGCCAGCAGCCTAGCGGGGGCTTACACAGATACGCAGTATTTT.

Turning to this clonotype: A much larger clone differs from this one at a single base, so this may be a read error. This sequence joins TRBV10-3 and TRBJ2-7; the match to TRBD2 covers 9 bases. The CDR3 sequence is 14 residues long. V lost 4 bases, J lost 4 bases, and 5 bases stayed unmatched. In germline, CDR1 is ENHRY, CDR2 SYGVKD. For the CDR3, the DNA is TGTGCCATCAGTGTTGCCCTAGCGGGATACGAGCAGTACTTC. This gives the protein CAISVALAGYEQYF.

This clonotype was detected many times. The chain is built from TRBV5-1 and TRBJ2-3; 8 positions match TRBD2. Germline CDR1 and CDR2: SGHRS and YFSETQ. The V and J ends lost 4 bases and 6 bases, in that order; junction bases with no gene match: 13. The CDR3 extends over 16 amino acids. This chain's CDR3 is CASSVPTGLVSDTQYF. CDR3 DNA: TGCGCCAGCAGCGTACCAACGGGACTAGTTTCCGATACGCAGTATTTT.

This clonotype was found many times. The rearrangement uses TRBV5-1 and TRBJ1-1, with D possibly TRBD1 on 6 matching bases. This CDR3 spans 15 amino acids. V was pared by 4 bases and J by 4 bases, with 17 bases between. Germline V lookup: CDR1 SGHRS, CDR2 YFSETQ. CDR3 in amino acids: CASSVGTLGPTEAFF. In nucleotides, the CDR3 is TGCGCCAGCAGCGTCGGGACACTTGGGCCCACTGAAGCTTTCTTT. The complete variable domain, with remaining parts taken from reference TRBV5-1 and TRBJ1-1, reads KAGVTQTPRYLIKTRGQQVTLSCSPISGHRSVSWYQQTPGQGLQFLFEYFSETQRNKGNFPGRFSGRQFSNSRSEMNVSTLELGDSALYLCASSVGTLGPTEAFFGQGTRLTVV.

There are many counts of this clonotype. The chain links TRBV6-1 to TRBJ1-2, with unresolved D. CDR1 is MNHNS and CDR2 is SASEGT in the germline V gene. The CDR3 loop spans 14 amino acids. V dropped 6 bases and J dropped 2 bases, with 13 bases sitting between them. This CDR3 reads CASRDPRVNYGYTF. Here the CDR3 DNA reads TGTGCCAGCAGGGACCCGCGGGTGAACTATGGCTACACCTTC.

This clonotype was seen ten or more times. V usage is TRBV28 and J usage is TRBJ1-1; no clear D gene. V gave up 7 bases and J gave up 4 bases, with 10 bases separating them. The germline gives CDR1 MDHEN, CDR2 SYDVKM. This CDR3 is built from 12 residues. CDR3 bases: TGTGCCAGCATCGCCGTTAGCACTGAAGCTTTCTTT. Amino acids: CASIAVSTEAFF.

This clonotype was recorded at least ten times. The chain carries TRBV30 and TRBJ2-5, with 8 bases matching TRBD1. The germline V gene encodes CDR1 GTSNPN and CDR2 SVGIG (reference sequence). Trimming took 0 bases from V and 1 from J; bases not matched to a gene: 1. CDR3 size: 14 residues. In DNA, the CDR3 is TGTGCCTGGAGTGTCGACAGGGGCCAAGAGACCCAGTACTTC. Its protein is CAWSVDRGQETQYF.

This clonotype was counted many times. This chain uses TRBV6-1 with TRBJ1-1; TRBD1 might be the D (6 bases). CDR3 length equals 13 residues. The V end lost 10 bases, the J end lost 6 bases, and 18 bases lay between the germline ends. Germline CDR1 is MNHNS and CDR2 is SASEGT. CDR3 residues: CATVPKEGAEAFF. CDR3 nucleotides: TGTGCCACAGTTCCGAAGGAGGGGGCTGAAGCTTTCTTT.

This clonotype has a count of ten or more. The gene calls are TRBV7-9 and TRBJ2-3; 7 nucleotides line up with TRBD1. Per the germline V gene, CDR1 is SEHNR and CDR2 is FQNEAQ (reference sequence). The CDR3 has 14 amino acids. V lost 4 bases and J lost 1; bases outside the gene matches: 2. CDR3 bases: TGTGCCAGCAGCTCCGGGACAGGCACAGATACGCAGTATTTT. Its translation is CASSSGTGTDTQYF.

The table lists this clonotype with a few counts. J is TRBJ1-2 and V is TRBV2; the match to TRBD1 covers 9 bases. The germline gives CDR1 SNHLY, CDR2 FYNNEI. V was pared by 9 bases and J by 8 bases, with 7 bases of the junction left unmatched. The CDR3 is made up of 12 amino acids. The CDR3 DNA is TGTGCCAGTAACAGGGGGCAGGGAGGCTACACCTTC. Amino acids: CASNRGQGGYTF. Combining the CDR3 with reference TRBV2 and TRBJ1-2 gives the whole variable domain EPEVTQTPSHQVTQMGQEVILRCVPISNHLYFYWYRQILGQKVEFLVSFYNNEISEKSEIFDDQFSVERPDGSNFTLKIRSTKLEDSAMYFCASNRGQGGYTFGSGTRLTVV.

A word on this clonotype: The junction departs from the called germline gene at one end, perhaps through a read error. This chain uses TRBV3-1 with TRBJ1-1; D gene unclear. This CDR3 comprises 13 residues. Per germline, CDR1 LGHDT and CDR2 YNNKEL (reference sequence). The chain's CDR3 is CASSQLGNTEALF. CDR3 DNA: TGTGCCAGCAGCCAACTGGGGAACACTGAAGCTCTCTTT.

The CDR3 loop reads CASSMNRGYNEQFF. CDR3 nucleotides: TGTGCCAGTAGTATGAATCGGGGCTACAATGAGCAGTTCTTC. The V and J genes are TRBV19 and TRBJ2-1, with a weak D call TRBD2 (5 bases). V was trimmed by 3 bases and J by 3 bases, leaving 9 bases between them. The CDR3 spans 14 residues. In germline, CDR1 is LNHDA, CDR2 SQIVND (reference sequence).

The chain uses TRBV30 and TRBJ1-6; tentatively, D is TRBD1 (5 bases). Trimming pared 3 bases from V and 7 bases from J, leaving 16 bases between. The CDR3 runs 15 residues. CDR1 is GTSNPN and CDR2 is SVGIG in the germline V gene (reference sequence). CDR3 DNA: TGTGCCTGGAGCCTCCTTAGCCGGGGGAATTCACCCCTCCACTTT. Residues: CAWSLLSRGNSPLHF.

This clonotype was seen repeatedly, ten times or more. The chain has TRBV7-2 and TRBJ1-6; D gene unclear. The germline V gene encodes CDR1 SGHTA and CDR2 FQGNSA. This CDR3 comprises 12 residues. V shed 4 bases and J shed 10 bases, with 8 bases lying between them. The CDR3 is CASSSVGSPLHF. CDR3 bases: TGTGCCAGCAGCTCTGTAGGATCACCCCTCCACTTT.

In this sample, this clonotype turned up many times. The rearrangement joins TRBV20-1 to TRBJ1-2, with no clear D. Germline V gene data show CDR1 as DFQATT and CDR2 as SNEGSKA (reference sequence). The CDR3 has 12 residues. Trimming took 1 base from V and 4 from J, leaving 7 bases between them. CDR3: CSARAAAYGYTF. The CDR3 DNA is TGCAGTGCTAGAGCGGCGGCCTATGGCTACACCTTC.

This clonotype has just a few counts. The V and J genes are TRBV6-6 and TRBJ2-2, with TRBD1 matching 10 bases. This CDR3 is built from 16 residues. CDR1 and CDR2 from the germline V gene are MNHNY and SVGAGI (reference sequence). V was clipped by 0 bases and J by 3 bases; unmatched bases: 1. CDR3 coding DNA: TGTGCCAGCAGTTACTCCGGACAGGGGGACACCGGGGAGCTGTTTTTT. This translates into CASSYSGQGDTGELFF.

The chain employs TRBV5-1 and TRBJ2-3; 13 nucleotides line up with TRBD2. V lost 4 bases to trimming and J lost 4 bases; unmatched junction nucleotides: 9. Germline V gene sequence: CDR1 SGHRS, CDR2 YFSETQ. The CDR3 contains 17 residues. CDR3 amino acids: CASSLLLAGGPADTQYF. The CDR3 DNA follows: TGCGCCAGCAGCCTGCTACTAGCGGGAGGGCCCGCAGATACGCAGTATTTT.